The 21 T cell receptor beta chains in this list originate from one sample, sequenced in a study of T cell changes during pregnancy in multiple sclerosis. The table came from immunoSEQ multiplex PCR; TCRdb's copy has only in-frame clones and leaves some out. The data show 40,000 to 50,000 clones, roughly 90% seen once. This specimen consisted of CD8+ T cells from peripheral blood mononuclear cells, obtained in the third trimester of pregnancy. These receptors all come from a female donor with multiple sclerosis, enrolled in a pregnancy study.

V usage is TRBV18 and J usage is TRBJ1-2, with a tentative D call TRBD1 (5 bases). This CDR3 region has 14 residues. V was clipped by 6 bases and J by 4 bases, with 15 bases between them. Germline V gene lookup returns CDR1 KGHSH and CDR2 LQKENI. CDR3 coding DNA: TGTGCCAGCTCGCCCGACGGGGGGTCCTATGGCTACACCTTC. Encoded protein: CASSPDGGSYGYTF.

The V and J genes are TRBV5-1 and TRBJ2-5, with 8 bases that match TRBD1. The CDR3 sequence is 16 residues long. V gave up 0 bases and J gave up 5 bases; unmatched junction bases: 9. Germline V lookup: CDR1 SGHRS, CDR2 YFSETQ. Written as DNA, the CDR3 is TGCGCCAGCAGCTTGGACCTACAGGGGGGCGTCGAGACCCAGTACTTC. Its translation is CASSLDLQGGVETQYF.

The chain recombines TRBV6-1 with TRBJ2-2; D unclear. This CDR3 has 14 residues. Trimming shortened V by 6 bases and J by 4 bases, and 12 bases separated the two germline ends. Germline CDR1 reads MNHNS; CDR2 reads SASEGT. The CDR3 bases are TGTGCCAGCAGCCCCGACTTAAGCACCGGGGAGCTGTTTTTT. This translates into CASSPDLSTGELFF.

This clone was seen a single time. V usage is TRBV2 and J usage is TRBJ2-7, with 9 bases identical to TRBD1. V lost 2 bases and J lost 3; bases outside the gene matches: 8. Germline CDR1 is SNHLY and CDR2 is FYNNEI. CDR3 size: 16 residues. This chain's CDR3 is CASSEQAGQGNYEQYF. CDR3 nucleotides: TGTGCCAGCAGTGAACAGGCTGGACAGGGGAACTACGAGCAGTACTTC.

The gene calls are TRBV7-3 and TRBJ2-3; 10 nucleotides line up with TRBD2. V lost 1 base and J lost 6; bases outside the gene matches: 4. This CDR3 is built from 15 residues. Germline V gene data show CDR1 as SGHTA and CDR2 as FQGTGA. CDR3 in DNA: TGTGCCAGCAGCTTAAGTTTAGCGGGAGGTGATACGCAGTATTTT. Residues: CASSLSLAGGDTQYF. Full variable domain (outside the CDR3, taken from reference TRBV7-3 and TRBJ2-3): GAGVSQTPSNKVTEKGKYVELRCDPISGHTALYWYRQSLGQGPEFLIYFQGTGAADDSGLPNDRFFAVRPEGSVSTLKIQRTERGDSAVYLCASSLSLAGGDTQYFGPGTRLTVL.

This clone has just one count. CDR3 region: CASSQDLYNEQFF. In DNA form, the CDR3 reads TGTGCCAGCAGCCAGGACTTGTACAATGAGCAGTTCTTC. This chain uses TRBV7-2 with TRBJ2-1; perhaps TRBD2 as D (5 bases). V was shortened by 5 bases and J by 4 bases, with 9 bases between the two germline ends. The CDR3 is 13 amino acids. CDR1 and CDR2 from the germline V gene are SGHTA and FQGNSA.

This chain connects TRBV4-1 to TRBJ2-1, with D tentatively TRBD1 (6 bases). CDR3 length: 12 amino acids. Trimming shortened V by 3 bases and J by 13 bases, and 13 bases separated the two germline ends. CDR1 and CDR2 from the germline V gene are MGHRA and YSYEKL. CDR3 amino acids: CASSHKGDEQFF. CDR3 DNA: TGCGCCAGCAGCCATAAGGGGGACGAACAGTTCTTC.

CDR3 sequence reads: CASSLQGTNIQYF. CDR3 DNA sequence: TGTGCCAGCAGTTTGCAGGGTACCAACATTCAGTACTTC. The chain has TRBV27 and TRBJ2-4; D is perhaps TRBD1 (5 bases). This CDR3 spans 13 amino acids. Trimming cost V 3 bases and J 7 bases, with 10 bases left between them. Germline assignment: CDR1 MNHEY and CDR2 SMNVEV (reference sequence).

V gene TRBV5-6 combines with J gene TRBJ1-1, with 7 bases fitting TRBD1. Germline loops: CDR1 SGHDT, CDR2 YYEEEE. The trim removed 4 bases at V and 11 bases at J, leaving 11 bases unmatched. The CDR3 is 13 amino acids. As DNA, the CDR3 is TGTGCCAGCAGCCCGGCCGGCCCGGGACAGGCTTTCTTT. Translation gives CASSPAGPGQAFF.

The chain combines TRBV7-9 with TRBJ1-1, with D maybe TRBD1 (6 bases). Trimming pared 4 bases from V and 2 bases from J, leaving 11 bases between. Germline lookup yields CDR1 SEHNR and CDR2 FQNEAQ (reference sequence). CDR3 length: 14 residues. The CDR3 DNA reads TGTGCCAGCAGCTACACAGGGAGAAACACTGAAGCTTTCTTT. Amino acids: CASSYTGRNTEAFF.

The CDR3 nucleotides read TGTGCCAGCAGCCAGTCCCTGGGACTAGCGGGAGCTGAGCAGTTCTTC. It is translated as CASSQSLGLAGAEQFF. The V and J genes are TRBV14 and TRBJ2-1; TRBD2 matches at 14 bases. The germline V gene encodes CDR1 SGHDN and CDR2 FVKESK. The ends lost 3 bases at V and 9 bases at J; junction bases unmatched: 7. CDR3 length equals 16 residues.

The chain combines TRBV6-6 with TRBJ2-7; the D gene is possibly TRBD2 (5 bases). The length of the CDR3 is 12 residues. The germline gives CDR1 MNHNY, CDR2 SVGAGI (reference sequence). Trimming stripped 2 bases from V and 6 bases from J, with 8 bases between. CDR3 loop: CASSYGETEQYF. CDR3 sequence (DNA): TGTGCCAGCAGTTACGGGGAGACCGAGCAGTACTTC.

This sequence joins TRBV13 and TRBJ1-3, with TRBD1 identical over 12 bases. V lost 5 bases to trimming and J lost 1 base; unmatched junction nucleotides: 3. The CDR3 contains 16 residues. From germline, CDR1 is PRHDT and CDR2 FYEKMQ (reference sequence). The CDR3 nucleotides are TGTGCCAGCAGCATGGGACAGGGGGCATCTGGAAACACCATATATTTT. This codes for CASSMGQGASGNTIYF. Supplemented by reference TRBV13 and TRBJ1-3, the full variable domain reads AAGVIQSPRHLIKEKRETATLKCYPIPRHDTVYWYQQGPGQDPQFLISFYEKMQSDKGSIPDRFSAQQFSDYHSELNMSSLELGDSALYFCASSMGQGASGNTIYFGEGSWLTVV.

CDR3 residues: CASSLSGVLSYNEQFF. In DNA form, the CDR3 reads TGTGCCAGCAGCTTATCAGGGGTTCTTTCCTACAATGAGCAGTTCTTC. V usage is TRBV7-9 and J usage is TRBJ2-1; maybe TRBD1 (6 bases). V dropped 2 bases and J dropped 1 base, with 12 bases sitting between them. Germline V lookup: CDR1 SEHNR, CDR2 FQNEAQ (reference sequence). CDR3 length equals 16 residues.

CDR3 DNA sequence: TGCGCCAGCAGCGATCACGGCTACGAGCAGTACTTC. Translating gives CASSDHGYEQYF. The chain uses TRBV4-1 and TRBJ2-7; D is undetermined. V lost 5 bases and J lost 3, with 8 bases in between. CDR1 and CDR2 (germline): MGHRA, YSYEKL. This CDR3 has 12 amino acids.

J is TRBJ2-1 and V is TRBV15; D is possibly TRBD2 (5 bases). CDR3 length: 13 amino acids. Germline CDR1 reads LNHNV; CDR2 reads YYDKDF (reference sequence). V gave up 2 bases and J gave up 5 bases, with 7 bases separating them. The CDR3 coding sequence is TGTGCCACCAGCAGATCGAGGGACAATGAGCAGTTCTTC. Residues: CATSRSRDNEQFF.

The CDR3 DNA reads TGTGCCAGCAGCGACGGACGAGGACTAGCCTCCGGGGAGCTGTTTTTT. Translating it yields CASSDGRGLASGELFF. The chain joins TRBV11-2 to TRBJ2-2; the match to TRBD2 covers 8 bases. J lost 6 bases, V lost 5 bases, and 11 bases had no gene match. Germline V gene lookup returns CDR1 SGHAT and CDR2 FQNNGV. This CDR3 is built from 16 residues.

V gene TRBV7-2 combines with J gene TRBJ1-3; D might be TRBD1 (6 bases). CDR1 and CDR2 from the germline V gene are SGHTA and FQGNSA. V was cut by 0 bases and J by 0 bases, with 18 bases left in between. The CDR3 sequence is 19 residues long. DNA of the CDR3: TGTGCCAGCAGCTTAGCGCTAGAGGGGGAAAGGGGCTCTGGAAACACCATATATTTT. Its protein is CASSLALEGERGSGNTIYF.

This chain links TRBV5-6 with TRBJ2-7; 7 bases fit TRBD2. Germline trimming cut 4 bases from V and 3 bases from J; bases unmatched to any gene: 7. Germline V CDR1 and CDR2: SGHDT, YYEEEE. The CDR3 loop spans 14 amino acids. CDR3 loop: CASSTSVTVYEQYF. CDR3 in DNA: TGTGCCAGCAGCACTAGCGTCACGGTCTACGAGCAGTACTTC.

The chain has TRBV29-1 and TRBJ2-5; 8 nucleotides agree with TRBD1. From germline, CDR1 is SQVTM and CDR2 ANQGSEA. The length of the CDR3 is 16 residues. V lost 0 bases, J lost 5 bases, and 11 bases stayed unmatched. The CDR3 spells CSVEEGAGGSVETQYF. DNA of the CDR3: TGCAGCGTTGAAGAAGGGGCAGGGGGCTCGGTGGAGACCCAGTACTTC.

The chain is built from TRBV28 and TRBJ2-7, with TRBD1 as a possible D gene (5 bases). The CDR3 consists of 18 residues. The ends were cut back, 9 bases at V and 4 bases at J, with 31 bases in the middle. Germline CDR1 is MDHEN and CDR2 is SYDVKM. This chain's CDR3 is CASTTTGLHIQGAYEQYF. The DNA of the CDR3 is TGTGCCAGTACGACCACCGGGCTTCACATACAAGGGGCTTACGAGCAGTACTTC.